Given below is one T cell receptor beta chain in context. V lost 1 base and J 9 bases, leaving 13 bases between the germline ends. In germline, CDR1 is SGHAT, CDR2 FQNNGV. The length of the CDR3 is 15 residues. Repertoires were generated with immunoSEQ multiplex PCR, while TCRdb's copy carries only in-frame clones and drops some. The sample includes approximately 150,000 clones, 89% of them seen just once. The record originates from a study of control samples from healthy donors and cancer patients. Input material: blood. The chain is built from TRBV11-2 and TRBJ1-6, with D possibly TRBD1 on 5 matching bases. The receptor was isolated from a man younger than 45 in good health. CDR3 coding DNA: TGTGCCAGCAGCTTAGTATTAGGGGCAAGTTCACCCCTCCACTTT. Protein sequence: CASSLVLGASSPLHF.